This T cell receptor beta chain was recovered during a study of blood T cell repertoires in COVID-19. Study overall: Samples representing acute and convalescent COVID-19 were sourced from the United States, Italy and Spain. PBMCs, B-cell-depleted T cells, or T cells provided the cDNA or gDNA that made up the material.

Per the original data handling: Amplification of reference gene primers provided the estimated nucleated cell counts. Clones were sequenced by immunoSEQ multiplex PCR, and TCRdb holds only the in-frame ones, with some missing. V and J calls and clone size follow that table, whereas D and trimming were derived from the DNA. The top ten hold around 9.5% of the sample, which has 150,000 to 200,000 clones, 70% to 90% seen once. V was pared by 5 bases and J by 2 bases, with 19 bases between. This CDR3 contains 17 residues. Per germline, CDR1 SGHTA and CDR2 FQGNSA. This sequence joins TRBV7-2 and TRBJ1-5; D perhaps matches TRBD1 (6 bases). The clonotype comes from a woman of 80 years or more with acute or convalescent COVID-19. Input material: peripheral blood. The CDR3 region has the DNA TGTGCCAGCAGCCCTGCCAGGGGAAGCTTTGGCAATCAGCCCCAGCATTTT. It translates to CASSPARGSFGNQPQHF.